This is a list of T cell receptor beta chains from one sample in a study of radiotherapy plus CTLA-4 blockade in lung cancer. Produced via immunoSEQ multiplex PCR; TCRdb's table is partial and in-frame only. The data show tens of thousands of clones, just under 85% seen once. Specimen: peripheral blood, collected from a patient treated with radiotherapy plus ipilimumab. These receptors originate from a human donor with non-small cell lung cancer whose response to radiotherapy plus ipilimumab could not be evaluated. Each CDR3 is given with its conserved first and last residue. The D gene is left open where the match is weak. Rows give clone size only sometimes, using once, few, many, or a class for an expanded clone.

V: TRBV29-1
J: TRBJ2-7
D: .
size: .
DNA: TGCAGCGTTGAAGACCCGGAGGTCTCCTACGAGCAGTACTTC
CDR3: CSVEDPEVSYEQYF

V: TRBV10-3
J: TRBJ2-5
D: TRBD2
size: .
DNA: TGTGCCATCAGTTCTAGCGGGAGTGAAGAGACCCAGTACTTC
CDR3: CAISSSGSEETQYF

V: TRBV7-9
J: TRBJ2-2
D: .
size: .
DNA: TGTGCCAGCAGCCAACAGGGCACCGGGGAGCTGTTTTTT
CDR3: CASSQQGTGELFF

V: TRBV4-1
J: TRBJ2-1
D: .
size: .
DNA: TGCGCCAGCAGCCAATTGGGTGGCGCTAGCGCGTTCTACAATGAGCAGTTCTTC
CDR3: CASSQLGGASAFYNEQFF

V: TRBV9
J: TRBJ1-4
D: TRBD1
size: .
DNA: TGTGCCAGCAGCGGTAGGGGGCCGCACTCTACTAATGAAAAACTGTTTTTT
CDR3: CASSGRGPHSTNEKLFF

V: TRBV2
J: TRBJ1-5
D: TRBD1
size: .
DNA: TGTGCCAGCAGTGAACAGGGACAGGGGAATCAGCCCCAGCATTTT
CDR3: CASSEQGQGNQPQHF

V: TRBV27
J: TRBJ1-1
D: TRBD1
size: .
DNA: TGTGCCAGCAGTCACTGGGACAGGGAGAACACTGAAGCTTTCTTT
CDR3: CASSHWDRENTEAFF

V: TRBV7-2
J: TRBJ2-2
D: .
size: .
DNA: TGTGCCAGCAGCTTAGTTGTCTATAACACCGGGGAGCTGTTTTTT
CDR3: CASSLVVYNTGELFF

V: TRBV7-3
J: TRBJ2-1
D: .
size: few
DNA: TGTGCCAGCAGCCCTGGACAGAACTACAATGAGCAGTTCTTC
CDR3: CASSPGQNYNEQFF

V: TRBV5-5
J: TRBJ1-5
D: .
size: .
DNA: TGTGCCAGCAGCTTGTATTTGACTCTAGGTCAGCCCCAGCATTTT
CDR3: CASSLYLTLGQPQHF

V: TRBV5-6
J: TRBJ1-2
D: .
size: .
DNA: TGTGCCAGCAGCTTGGCCGGTTTGGCGGGGGATGGGTATGGCTACACCTTC
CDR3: CASSLAGLAGDGYGYTF

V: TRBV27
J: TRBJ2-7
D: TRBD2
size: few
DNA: TGTGCCAGCACCTCCCCCGCGGGGGGAGACGGAGACGAGCAGTACTTC
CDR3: CASTSPAGGDGDEQYF

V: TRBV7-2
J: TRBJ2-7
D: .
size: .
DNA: TGTGCCAGCAGCTTAAGTAGTATAACCTACGAGCAGTACTTC
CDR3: CASSLSSITYEQYF

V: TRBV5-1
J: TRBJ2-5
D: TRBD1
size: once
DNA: TGCGCCAGCAGCCCACAGGGGGCTGGGGAGACCCAGTACTTC
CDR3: CASSPQGAGETQYF

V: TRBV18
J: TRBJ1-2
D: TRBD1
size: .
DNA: TGTGCCAGCTCACAGGGACGGGACAGGGGCTATGGCTACACCTTC
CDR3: CASSQGRDRGYGYTF

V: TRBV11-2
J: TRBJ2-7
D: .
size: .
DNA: TGTGCCAGCAGCCCCCTTAGCGGAGAGTACGAGCAGTACTTC
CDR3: CASSPLSGEYEQYF

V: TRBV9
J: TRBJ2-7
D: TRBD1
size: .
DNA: TGTGCCAGCAGCCCTCGGACAGGGAGCTACGAGCAGTACTTC
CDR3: CASSPRTGSYEQYF

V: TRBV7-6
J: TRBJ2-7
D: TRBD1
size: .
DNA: TGTGCCAGCAGCTTAGACGACAGGGGGGTTTCCTACGAGCAGTACTTC
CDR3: CASSLDDRGVSYEQYF

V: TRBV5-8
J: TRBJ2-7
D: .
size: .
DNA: TGTGCCAGCAGCTTTCATCCAGGGGCTACCTACGAGCAGTACTTC
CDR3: CASSFHPGATYEQYF

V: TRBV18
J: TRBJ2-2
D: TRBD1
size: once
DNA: TGTGCCAGCTCACCATGGACAGGGAACACCGGGGAGCTGTTTTTT
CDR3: CASSPWTGNTGELFF

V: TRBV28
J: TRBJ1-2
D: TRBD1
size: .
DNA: TGTGCCAGCAGTTCCCCGGACAGGGTGGGCTACACCTTC
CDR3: CASSSPDRVGYTF

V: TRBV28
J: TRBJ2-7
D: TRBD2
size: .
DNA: TGTGCCAGCAGTTTGGGCGGGAGTCGGTACGAGCAGTACTTC
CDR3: CASSLGGSRYEQYF

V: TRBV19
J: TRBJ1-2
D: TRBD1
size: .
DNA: TGTGCCAGTAGTGACTGGGACAGGGGCTACTATGGCTACACCTTC
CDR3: CASSDWDRGYYGYTF

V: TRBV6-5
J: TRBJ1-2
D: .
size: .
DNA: TGTGCCAGCAGTTACTCTGAGGGATATGGCTACACCTTC
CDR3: CASSYSEGYGYTF

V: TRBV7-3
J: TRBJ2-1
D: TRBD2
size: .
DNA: TGTGCCAGCAGCCTACTCGGGCCGACTAGCGGGGGGAGGTACAATGAGCAGTTCTTC
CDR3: CASSLLGPTSGGRYNEQFF

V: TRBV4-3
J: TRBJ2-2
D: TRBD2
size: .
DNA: TGCGCCAGCAGCCGGGGACTAGCGGGAGGGCAGGCCACCGGGGAGCTGTTTTTT
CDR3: CASSRGLAGGQATGELFF

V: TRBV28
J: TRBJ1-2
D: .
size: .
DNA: TGTGTCAGCAGTTCCTCGTGGGGCGTCTATGGCTACACCTTC
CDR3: CVSSSSWGVYGYTF

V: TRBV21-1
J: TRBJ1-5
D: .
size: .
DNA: TGTGCCAGCAGCGCAGAAGGGGGAACAGGGGGGTATAGCAATCAGCCCCAGCATTTT
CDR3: CASSAEGGTGGYSNQPQHF

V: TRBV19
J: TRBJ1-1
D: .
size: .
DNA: TGTGCCAGTAGTCTAAGCGCCGGAGAGCTGAACACTGAAGCTTTCTTT
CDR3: CASSLSAGELNTEAFF

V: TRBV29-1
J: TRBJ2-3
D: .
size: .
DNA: TGCAGCGTTGAAGGCAGGAGGGCAGATACGCAGTATTTT
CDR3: CSVEGRRADTQYF

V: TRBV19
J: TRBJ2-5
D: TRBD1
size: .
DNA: TGTGCCAGTAGTGTTCGGACAGGGGGCTTTTCGGAGACCCAGTACTTC
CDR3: CASSVRTGGFSETQYF

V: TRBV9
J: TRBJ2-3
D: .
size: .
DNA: TGTGCCAGCGGGCGGGTTGATACGCAGTATTTT
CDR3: CASGRVDTQYF

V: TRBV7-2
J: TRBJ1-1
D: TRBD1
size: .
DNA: TGTGCCAGCAGCCTACAGGGGGACACTGAAGCTTTCTTT
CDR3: CASSLQGDTEAFF

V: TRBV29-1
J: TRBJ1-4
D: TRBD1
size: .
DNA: TGCAGCGTGACCGATTACTTGCGGACAGGGACTGAAAAACTGTTTTTT
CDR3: CSVTDYLRTGTEKLFF

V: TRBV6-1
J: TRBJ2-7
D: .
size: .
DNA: TGTGCCAGCAGTGCTACGGATCAGGTTTACGAGCAGTACTTC
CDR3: CASSATDQVYEQYF

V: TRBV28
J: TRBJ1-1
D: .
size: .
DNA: TGTGCCAGCAGGGGACAGAACACTGAAGCTTTCTTT
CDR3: CASRGQNTEAFF

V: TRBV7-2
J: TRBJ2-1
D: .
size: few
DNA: TGTGCCAGCAGCTTAGGCAGGGTGGTCAATGAGCAGTTCTTC
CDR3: CASSLGRVVNEQFF

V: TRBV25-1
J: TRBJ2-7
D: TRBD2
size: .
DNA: TGTGCCAGCAGTCCCCACGGACTAGCGGGAACTAAGCAGTACTTC
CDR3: CASSPHGLAGTKQYF

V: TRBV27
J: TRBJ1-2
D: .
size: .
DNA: TGTGCCAGCCGCGATGGGGCCAACTATGGCTACACCTTC
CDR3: CASRDGANYGYTF

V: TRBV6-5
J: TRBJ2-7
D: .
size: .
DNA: TGTGCCAGCAGTTCCTTCTACGAGCAGTACTTC
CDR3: CASSSFYEQYF

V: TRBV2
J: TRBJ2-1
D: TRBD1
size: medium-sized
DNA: TGTGCCAGCAGAGGGATAGGGGGCCTGACGTATGAGCAGTTCTTC
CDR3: CASRGIGGLTYEQFF

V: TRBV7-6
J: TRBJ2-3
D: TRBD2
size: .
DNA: TGTGCCAGCAGCTTAGAAGCGGGGCTTAGCACAGATACGCAGTATTTT
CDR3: CASSLEAGLSTDTQYF

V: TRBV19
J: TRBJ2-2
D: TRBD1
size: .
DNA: TGTGCCAGTAGTCCGGGACAGGGTAGGCGTACCGGGGAGCTGTTTTTT
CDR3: CASSPGQGRRTGELFF

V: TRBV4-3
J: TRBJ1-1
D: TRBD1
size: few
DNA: TGCGCCAGCAGCCAAAGAATGACAGGGCAAAACACTGAAGCTTTCTTT
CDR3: CASSQRMTGQNTEAFF

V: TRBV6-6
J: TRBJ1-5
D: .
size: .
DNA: TGTGCCAGCAGTTACGGAGAGAATCAGCCCCAGCATTTT
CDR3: CASSYGENQPQHF

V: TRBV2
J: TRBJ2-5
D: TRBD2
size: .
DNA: TGTGCCAGCAGTGGTCTAGCGGGAGGAGGAGAGACCCAGTACTTC
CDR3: CASSGLAGGGETQYF

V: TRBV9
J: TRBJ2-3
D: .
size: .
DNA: TGTGCCAGCAGAAGGGGAGGCCTCCCCACAGATACGCAGTATTTT
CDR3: CASRRGGLPTDTQYF

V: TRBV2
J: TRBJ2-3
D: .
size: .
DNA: TGTGCCAGCAGTACCGGGTCCCACGAGGATACGCAGTATTTT
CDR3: CASSTGSHEDTQYF

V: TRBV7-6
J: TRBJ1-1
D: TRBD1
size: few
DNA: TGTGCCAGCAGCACCGGACAGGGTCGCAACACTGAAGCTTTCTTT
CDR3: CASSTGQGRNTEAFF

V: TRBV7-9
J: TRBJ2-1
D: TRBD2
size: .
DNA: TGTGCCAGCTGTCAGAGCGGGAGGAACTACAATGAGCAGTTCTTC
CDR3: CASCQSGRNYNEQFF

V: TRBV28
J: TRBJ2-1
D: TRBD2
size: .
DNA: TGTGCCAGCAGTTTAGCTAGCGGGAGCTACAATGAGCAGTTCTTC
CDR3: CASSLASGSYNEQFF

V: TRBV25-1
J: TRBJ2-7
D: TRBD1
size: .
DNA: TGTGCCAGCAGTGATGGGACAGACTTGGAGCAGTACTTC
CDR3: CASSDGTDLEQYF

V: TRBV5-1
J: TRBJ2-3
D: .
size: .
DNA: TGCGCCAGCAGCTTGGGAGACACGATTACAGATACGCAGTATTTT
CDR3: CASSLGDTITDTQYF

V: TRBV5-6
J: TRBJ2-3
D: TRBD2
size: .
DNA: TGTGCCAGCAGCCTCGGGACTAGCGGGCTGAGCACAGATACGCAGTATTTT
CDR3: CASSLGTSGLSTDTQYF

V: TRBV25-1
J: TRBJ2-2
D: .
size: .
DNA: .
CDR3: CPGLFYPCTGELFF

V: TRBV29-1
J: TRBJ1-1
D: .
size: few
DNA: TGCAGCGTTGACAGGGCAGGTGAAGCTTTCTTT
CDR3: CSVDRAGEAFF

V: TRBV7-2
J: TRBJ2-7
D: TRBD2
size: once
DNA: TGTGCCAGCAGCTTCCGGACTAGCTCCTACGAGCAGTACTTC
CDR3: CASSFRTSSYEQYF

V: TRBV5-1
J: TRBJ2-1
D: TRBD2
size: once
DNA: TGCGCCAGTAGAAGAGCTAGCGGGACGGTCCATGAGCAGTTCTTC
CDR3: CASRRASGTVHEQFF

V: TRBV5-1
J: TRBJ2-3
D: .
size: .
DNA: TGCGCCAGCAGCTTGCAGTTCACAGATACGCAGTATTTT
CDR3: CASSLQFTDTQYF

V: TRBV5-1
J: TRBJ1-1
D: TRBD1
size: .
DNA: TGCGCCAGCAGCCTGGACAGGGTTGGTCCTGCCACTGAAGCTTTCTTT
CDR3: CASSLDRVGPATEAFF